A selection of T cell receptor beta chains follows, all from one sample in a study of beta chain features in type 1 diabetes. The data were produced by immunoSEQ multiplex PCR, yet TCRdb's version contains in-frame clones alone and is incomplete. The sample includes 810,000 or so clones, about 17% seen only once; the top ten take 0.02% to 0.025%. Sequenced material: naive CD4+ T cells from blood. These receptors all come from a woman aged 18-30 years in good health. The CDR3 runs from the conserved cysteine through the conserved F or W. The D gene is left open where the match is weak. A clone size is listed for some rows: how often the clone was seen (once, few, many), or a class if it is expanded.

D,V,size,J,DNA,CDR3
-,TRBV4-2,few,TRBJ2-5,TGTGCCAGCAGCCCCCCAGGTGGGTCGGAGACCCAGTACTTC,CASSPPGGSETQYF
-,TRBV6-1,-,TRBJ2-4,TGTGCCAGCGGATGGCAGAGCAGGAACATTCAGTACTTC,CASGWQSRNIQYF
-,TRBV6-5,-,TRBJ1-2,TGTGCCAGCAGTTACTCTGCGGGGCACTATGGCTACACCTTC,CASSYSAGHYGYTF
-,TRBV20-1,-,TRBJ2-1,TGCAGTGTGAACAGGGTCAATGAGCAGTTCTTC,CSVNRVNEQFF
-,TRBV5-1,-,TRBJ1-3,TGCGCCAGCACCTCGGGGCGGTTGAGCTCTGGAAACACCATATATTTT,CASTSGRLSSGNTIYF
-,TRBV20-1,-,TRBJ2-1,TGCAGTGTTCATCAATACAATGAGCAGTTCTTC,CSVHQYNEQFF
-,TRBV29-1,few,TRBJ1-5,TGCAGCGTTGGGTCTGGGACTAATCAGCCCCAGCATTTT,CSVGSGTNQPQHF
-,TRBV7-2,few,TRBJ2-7,TGTGCCAGCAGCTACCACACTAGGTCGTACGAGCAGTACTTC,CASSYHTRSYEQYF
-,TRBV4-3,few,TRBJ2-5,TGCGCCAGCAGCTCCATCGGGGGAAGGGAGACCCAGTACTTC,CASSSIGGRETQYF
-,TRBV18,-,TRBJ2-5,TGTGCCAGCTCACCACCGAGTGAGGAGACCCAGTACTTC,CASSPPSEETQYF
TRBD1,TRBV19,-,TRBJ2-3,TGTGCCAGTAGTCGCCACCGGACAGGCGGGACAGATACGCAGTATTTT,CASSRHRTGGTDTQYF
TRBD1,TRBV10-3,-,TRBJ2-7,TGTGCCATCGCCCTGACAGGGCGTTCCGAGCAGTACTTC,CAIALTGRSEQYF
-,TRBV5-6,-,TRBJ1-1,TGTGCCAGCAGCCGCAGGACATTCTTGAACACTGAAGCTTTCTTT,CASSRRTFLNTEAFF
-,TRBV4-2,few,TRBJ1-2,TGTGCCAGCAGCCAAGAACCAGGGTATGGCTACACCTTC,CASSQEPGYGYTF
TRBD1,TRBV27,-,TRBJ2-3,TGTGCCAGCAGGACGGGACAGGGCCCTCTTACGCAGTATTTT,CASRTGQGPLTQYF
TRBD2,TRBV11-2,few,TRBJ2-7,TGTGCCAGCAGCGCGCACCGGACTAGCGGTTACGAGCAGTACTTC,CASSAHRTSGYEQYF
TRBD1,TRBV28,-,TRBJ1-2,TGTGCCAGCAAGGGGACAGGGGCACCTACTAACTATGGCTACACCTTC,CASKGTGAPTNYGYTF
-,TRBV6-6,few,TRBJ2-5,TGTGCCAGCAGTGATCCTCAGGGACCAACGGGGACCCAGTACTTC,CASSDPQGPTGTQYF
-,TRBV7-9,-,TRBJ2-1,TGTGCCAGCAGCTTAGGTTCGGTGAATGAGCAGTTCTTC,CASSLGSVNEQFF
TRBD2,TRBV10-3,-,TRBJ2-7,TGTGCCATCAGTGACCACGGACTAGCGGGGTCCTACGAGCAGTACTTC,CAISDHGLAGSYEQYF
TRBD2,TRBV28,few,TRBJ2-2,TGTGCCAGCAGTTCCGCTAGCGGGAGAGGCGGGGAGCTGTTTTTT,CASSSASGRGGELFF
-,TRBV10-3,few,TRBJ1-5,TGTGCCATCAGTGCGAGGAGAAGCAATCAGCCCCAGCATTTT,CAISARRSNQPQHF
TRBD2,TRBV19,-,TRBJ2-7,TGTGCCAGTAGTATTCTAGCGGGAGGAAACTACGAGCAGTACTTC,CASSILAGGNYEQYF
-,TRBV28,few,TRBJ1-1,TGTGCCAGTAGAGGGGGATACACTGAAGCTTTCTTT,CASRGGYTEAFF
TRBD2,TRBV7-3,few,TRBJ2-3,TGTGCCAGCAGCTTATTGCCCCTAGCGGGAGTCACAGATACGCAGTATTTT,CASSLLPLAGVTDTQYF
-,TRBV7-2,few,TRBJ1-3,TGTGCCAGCAGCTTAGACGGCGGAGGAAACACCATATATTTT,CASSLDGGGNTIYF
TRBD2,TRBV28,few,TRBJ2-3,TGTGCCAGCAGTACAAGCGGGAGGGGGGCAGATACGCAGTATTTT,CASSTSGRGADTQYF
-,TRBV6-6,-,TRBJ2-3,TGTGCCAGCAGCACCGTCCTTGGGGGCACAGATACGCAGTATTTT,CASSTVLGGTDTQYF
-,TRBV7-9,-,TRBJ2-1,TGTGCCAGCAGCTATAAGCCATCCTACAATGAGCAGTTCTTC,CASSYKPSYNEQFF
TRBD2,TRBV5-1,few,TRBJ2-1,TGCGCCAGCAGCTTGGGGGCTAGCGGGATTAATGATGAGCAGTTCTTC,CASSLGASGINDEQFF
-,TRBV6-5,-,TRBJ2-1,TGTGCCAGCAGTTACCTTGGTGAGCAGTTCTTC,CASSYLGEQFF
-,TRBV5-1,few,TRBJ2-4,TGCGCCAGCAGCTCGGCCGACAGGGGAGGGGTAGCCAAAAACATTCAGTACTTC,CASSSADRGGVAKNIQYF
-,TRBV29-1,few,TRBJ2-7,TGCAGCGTTGCGTTCGCCATCTCCTACGAGCAGTACTTC,CSVAFAISYEQYF
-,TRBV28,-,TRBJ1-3,TGTGCCAGCAGTTCTCCTTCCATCTCTGGAAACACCATATATTTT,CASSSPSISGNTIYF
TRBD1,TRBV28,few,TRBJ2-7,TGTGCCAGCAGGTTGACAGGGGTCGCCTACGAGCAGTACTTC,CASRLTGVAYEQYF
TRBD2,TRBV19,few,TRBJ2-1,TGTGCCAGTAGTATAGTCGCGGGAGTGGGTTACAATGAGCAGTTCTTC,CASSIVAGVGYNEQFF
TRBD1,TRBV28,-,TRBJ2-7,TGTGCCAGCAGAACGACAGGGGCATACGAGCAGTACTTC,CASRTTGAYEQYF
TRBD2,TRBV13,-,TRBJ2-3,TGTGCCAGCAGCTTAGGTCTAGCGGACAGCACAGATACGCAGTATTTT,CASSLGLADSTDTQYF
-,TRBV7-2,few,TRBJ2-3,TGTGCCAGCAGCTTACCAAGCGTGGGGTTTTCGGATACGCAGTATTTT,CASSLPSVGFSDTQYF
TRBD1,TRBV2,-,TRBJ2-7,TGTGCCAGCAGTCGCCAGGGGGTTTATCACGAGCAGTACTTC,CASSRQGVYHEQYF
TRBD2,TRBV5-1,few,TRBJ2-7,TGCGCCAGCAGCTTGGCCGGCGCCGGGGAGGGCTACGAGCAGTACTTC,CASSLAGAGEGYEQYF
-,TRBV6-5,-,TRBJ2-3,TGTGCCAGCAGTTACCGGGGACTGGCAGTACGGGATACGCAGTATTTT,CASSYRGLAVRDTQYF
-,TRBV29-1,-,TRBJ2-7,TGCAGCGTTGAAGGGACGAGCTACGAGCAGTACTTC,CSVEGTSYEQYF
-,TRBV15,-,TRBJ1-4,TGTGCCACCGGGGAAGGAGACGCAACTAATGAAAAACTGTTTTTT,CATGEGDATNEKLFF
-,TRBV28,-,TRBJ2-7,TGTGCCAGCAATCACCCAGGTTCCTACGAGCAGTACTTC,CASNHPGSYEQYF
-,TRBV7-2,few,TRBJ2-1,TGTGCCAGCAGGCTGAAGGGTCCCTACAATGAGCAGTTCTTC,CASRLKGPYNEQFF
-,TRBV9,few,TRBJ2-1,TGTGCCAGCAGCGTAGAGGTGTCGGAGCAGTTCTTC,CASSVEVSEQFF